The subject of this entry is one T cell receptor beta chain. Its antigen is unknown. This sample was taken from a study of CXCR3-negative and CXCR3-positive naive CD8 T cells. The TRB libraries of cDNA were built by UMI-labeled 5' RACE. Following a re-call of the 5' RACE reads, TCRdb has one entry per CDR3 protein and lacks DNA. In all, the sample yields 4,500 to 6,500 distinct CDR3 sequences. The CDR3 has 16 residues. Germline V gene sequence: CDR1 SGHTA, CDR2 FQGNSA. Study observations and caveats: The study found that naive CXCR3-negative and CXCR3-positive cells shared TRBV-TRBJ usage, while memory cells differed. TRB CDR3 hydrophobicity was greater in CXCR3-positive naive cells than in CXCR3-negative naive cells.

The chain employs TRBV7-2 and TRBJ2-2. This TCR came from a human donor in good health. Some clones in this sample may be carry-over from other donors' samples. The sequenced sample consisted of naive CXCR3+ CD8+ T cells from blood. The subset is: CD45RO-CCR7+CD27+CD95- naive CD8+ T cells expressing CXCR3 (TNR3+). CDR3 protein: CASSSRYNLETGELFF.